This T cell receptor beta chain stems from a study of cytomegalovirus exposure and HLA in healthy donors. The PCR made use of 60 Vbeta and 13 Jbeta primers. Method: immunoSEQ multiplex PCR; TCRdb's copy keeps in-frame clones and lacks some. This listing includes about 210,000 clones. The CDR3 sequence is 14 residues long. V lost 6 bases and J 2 bases, leaving 13 bases between the germline ends. Looked up from germline, CDR1 is LNHDA and CDR2 is SQIVND (reference sequence). This chain links TRBV19 with TRBJ1-2; tentatively, D is TRBD1 (5 bases). The receptor was derived from a woman in her 30s in good health and CMV-seropositive. The sample consisted of PBMCs. The chain's CDR3 is CASSQRGGNYGYTF. The CDR3 DNA sequence: TGTGCCAGTAGCCAAAGGGGAGGGAACTATGGCTACACCTTC. The full variable domain, in which reference TRBV19 and TRBJ1-2 provide the parts outside the CDR3, is DGGITQSPKYLFRKEGQNVTLSCEQNLNHDAMYWYRQDPGQGLRLIYYSQIVNDFQKGDIAEGYSVSREKKESFPLTVTSAQKNPTAFYLCASSQRGGNYGYTFGSGTRLTVV.